This T cell receptor (beta chain) was retrieved from a study of cytotoxic CD8 clonotypes in ibrutinib-treated CLL. Method: immunoSEQ multiplex PCR; TCRdb's copy keeps in-frame clones and lacks some. Of hundreds of thousands of clones detected, roughly 70% appear once; the ten largest clones hold roughly 6.7%. Findings and caveats of the study: Baseline clonality was higher than in age-matched healthy donors and moved in step with circulating CD8+ T-cell counts. Clonotypes that were public were uncommon, and they contracted or stayed stable on treatment.

TCR beta libraries used roughly 2.2 micrograms of genomic DNA from cryopreserved PBMCs. Turning to this clone: Its cognate antigen is unknown.

Germline V gene lookup returns CDR1 SGDLS and CDR2 YYNGEE. CDR3 size: 15 residues. With 4 bases clipped from V and 6 bases from J, the junction kept 8 bases outside the gene matches. The source was PBMCs, collected after 36 months of ibrutinib treatment. J is TRBJ2-1 and V is TRBV9, with 9 positions matching TRBD1. The clonotype was recovered from a human donor with chronic lymphocytic leukemia. The DNA of the CDR3 is TGTGCCAGCAGCCCCGGGGGGACAGGGACCAATGAGCAGTTCTTC. As protein: CASSPGGTGTNEQFF.